This TCR beta chain comes out of a study of Ad26.COV2.S vaccination and SARS-CoV-2 variants. Treatment: roughly 18 received Ad26.COV2.S at low or high dose, single or two shots; about 5 received placebo; per-sample allocation not given. Repertoires come from day 63 after the first vaccine or placebo injection. Method: immunoSEQ multiplex PCR; TCRdb's copy keeps in-frame clones and lacks some. Of around 450,000 clones in the sample, roughly 90% were seen once. This clone showed up just a few times. This CDR3 has 14 amino acids. Trimming took 7 bases from V and 0 from J, leaving 10 bases between them. In germline, CDR1 is MDHEN, CDR2 SYDVKM.

V and J are TRBV28 and TRBJ1-3, with a possible D match to TRBD1 (5 bases). Specimen: peripheral blood, collected in a trial of Ad26.COV2.S vaccine versus placebo. The origin of this receptor is a person aged 18-60 years who received the Ad26.COV2.S COVID-19 vaccine or a placebo. CDR3 DNA sequence: TGTGCCAGCACTTCAGGGAGCTCTGGAAACACCATATATTTT. This sequence encodes CASTSGSSGNTIYF.